This TCR beta chain was sequenced during a study of T cell responses to AZD1222 COVID-19 vaccine (dated by TCRdb to the early 2020s). Turning to the overall study: AZD1222 recipients given second doses at about 4 weeks or at about 12 weeks were pooled, since spike-specific TCR depth and breadth were not found to differ between the two schedules. A total of 230 or so trial participants underwent TCR sequencing, of whom some 210 received two doses of AZD1222 and about 25 received two doses of the MenACWY control vaccine. Trial participants were enrolled into age subgroups of 18-55, 56-69 and 70-plus years, which contained around 140, 26 and 57 TCR-sequenced participants, respectively. General study outcomes and caveats: Conclusions about previously exposed vaccinees were limited because only a handful of AZD1222 recipients were SARS-CoV-2 seropositive at baseline. The whole spike protein was spanned by vaccine-associated CD4 TCRs, and dominant responses were seen in regions 160-218 and 743-854. Participants were mostly white British and included more females than males, and it was suggested by the authors that clonal diversity may have been underestimated. The 56-69-year group was small, and its depth increase did not reach significance, likely because of low power. Because no day 14 peak-response samples were available, repertoires were characterized only after the peak T cell response. After two AZD1222 doses, spike-specific TCR breadth and depth were significantly higher than at day 0 and than in MenACWY recipients. Reportedly, almost half of the unique spike-specific TCRs recognized epitopes lying outside the regions that are mutated in the B.1.351 and B.1.1.7 variants.

A note on this clone: What this receptor recognizes is not known. Base qualities are missing; no much larger clone stands one base away.

V is reduced by 5 bases and J by 9 bases, leaving a spacing of 17 bases between them. The CDR3 has 14 amino acids, counting the end cysteine and phenylalanine. Of all the DNA, just the CDR3 is kept, 42 bases in frame from base 1. The germline V gene supplies CDR1 SGHTA and CDR2 FQGNSA. The CDR3 regions of human TCRbeta chains were analyzed by immunosequencing. The paper's processing steps were these. TCRs in the repertoires were matched against a reference library of SARS-CoV-2-specific TCRs that had been generated with the MIRA antigen-specificity platform. Breadth meant the fraction of unique TCRs that were SARS-CoV-2-associated, whereas depth meant the fraction of total T cells that were SARS-CoV-2-associated. Each spike-specific TCR was assigned to its reactive spike region and to a CD4 or CD8 class using the MIRA data. Log10-transformed breadth and depth values were compared by one-way ANOVA with Sidak's multiple comparisons tests. Here the immuneACCESS table is served through TCRdb, limited to in-frame sequences with V and J called. Missing clones are a known gap in these copies; in checked studies unresolved V genes cover under half, and the rest lacks a known reason. The V and J calls and clone size come from that table; D and trimming were worked out from the DNA. The sample table contains roughly 100,000 clones; only one count was recorded for roughly 88% of them. The top ten hold approximately 25% of the sample.

Per the publication, the time point label means: baseline before first vaccination. The vaccinee samples were drawn from two UK trials, COV001 and COV002, one of which was a single-blind randomized controlled phase 2/3 trial testing AZD1222 (ChAdOx1 nCoV-19) in healthy adults. For TCRbeta chain sequencing, PBMC samples from trial participants were taken at day 0 and at day 28 after the second dose. The sample in question was peripheral blood, obtained on day 0 of AZD1222 vaccination. This chain joins TRBV7-2 to TRBJ2-1; tentative D gene TRBD2, with 5 bases matching. The TCR sequence derives from an adult in good health. The sequenced DNA is TGTGCCAGCAGCGACGCCGGAACTCGGGGTGAGCAGTTCTTC. It codes for CASSDAGTRGEQFF.